Following are 27 T cell receptor beta chains from one sample sequenced in a study of T cell repertoires in cytomegalovirus infection (dated by TCRdb to the late 2010s). Their antigen targets remain unknown. Sequencing was performed on an Illumina HiSeq 1500. TCRdb passed the public sequencing reads through fastp at Q25 and MiXCR, retaining productive beta sequences. Every CDR3 protein is listed once, alongside the most common genes and DNA of its rows. The sample contains around 710,000 distinct CDR3 sequences, 29% of them found a single time. The ten largest account for around 14% of the sample. The treatment or condition tag for this specimen amounts to: in vitro stimulation with specific CMV peptide epitopes to enrich CMV-specific T cells. Sample: cultured CD8+ T cells from PBMCs, taken from culture after CMV antigen stimulation. These receptor sequences come from a human donor in good health (CMV status not recorded). Some clones in this sample may be carry-over from other donors' samples.

V is TRBV2 and J is TRBJ1-2; D gene ambiguous. The V and J ends lost 3 bases and 5 bases respectively, with 10 bases between them. Germline V CDR1 and CDR2: SNHLY, FYNNEI. The CDR3 loop spans 13 amino acids. The CDR3 loop is CASSDSLWYGYTF. The CDR3 region has the DNA TGTGCCAGCAGTGACAGCCTGTGGTATGGCTACACCTTC.

The chain joins TRBV6-2 or TRBV6-3 to TRBJ2-2; 7 bases map to TRBD2. In germline, CDR1 is MNHEY, CDR2 SVGEGT. The CDR3 runs 17 residues. J gave up 3 bases and V 4 bases, and 11 bases lay outside the gene matches. CDR3 coding DNA: TGTGCCAGCAGTTCCCCGGAAAGCGGGGTAGACACCGGGGAGCTGTTTTTT. This gives the protein CASSSPESGVDTGELFF.

This clonotype was seen a handful of times. This chain joins TRBV6-5 and TRBJ1-2; 7 positions agree with TRBD1. CDR3 size: 13 residues. Looked up from germline, CDR1 is MNHEY and CDR2 is SVGAGI. V lost 6 bases, J lost 6 bases, and 7 bases stayed unmatched. CDR3 protein: CASSLTGPDGYTF. CDR3 sequence (DNA): TGTGCCAGCAGCCTGACAGGGCCCGATGGCTACACCTTC.

The chain couples TRBV5-4 to TRBJ1-2; unclear D gene. Per germline, CDR1 SGHNT and CDR2 YYREEE (reference sequence). The CDR3 has 13 residues. V was cut by 0 bases and J by 7 bases, with 10 bases left in between. CDR3 amino acids: CASSLGGNGGYTF. The CDR3 DNA follows: TGTGCCAGCAGCTTGGGTGGTAACGGTGGCTACACCTTC.

This clonotype was counted only a few times. The J gene is TRBJ1-2, the V gene TRBV25-1; a possible D gene is TRBD1 (5 bases). Germline lookup yields CDR1 MGHDK and CDR2 SYGVNS. The CDR3 is 13 residues long. V lost 4 bases and J lost 4, with 10 bases in between. This CDR3 reads CASSGGTFYGYTF. The CDR3 DNA reads as TGTGCCAGCAGTGGGGGGACCTTCTATGGCTACACCTTC.

In this sample, this clonotype turned up a few times. The gene calls are TRBV12-5 and TRBJ1-5; 7 bases are shared with TRBD1. Germline loops: CDR1 LGHNT, CDR2 FRNRAP. V gave up 2 bases and J gave up 0 bases; unmatched junction bases: 4. The CDR3 consists of 16 residues. CDR3 protein: CASGLWGQNSNQPQHF. CDR3 bases: TGTGCTAGTGGTTTGTGGGGACAGAATAGCAATCAGCCCCAGCATTTT.

This clonotype appeared a few times. V and J are TRBV7-6 and TRBJ1-4; the D gene is possibly TRBD1 (5 bases). V was pared by 1 base and J by 7 bases, with 16 bases between. Germline V CDR1 and CDR2: SGHVS, FNYEAQ. This CDR3 has 16 residues. CDR3 DNA sequence: TGTGCCAGCAGCTTAGGGGAAGGGGATATTGGTGAAAAACTGTTTTTT. Amino acids: CASSLGEGDIGEKLFF.

The V call is TRBV6-6, the J call TRBJ2-1, with a weak D call TRBD1 (5 bases). CDR1 is MNHNY and CDR2 is SVGAGI in the germline V gene (reference sequence). The CDR3 spans 15 residues. V lost 5 bases and J lost 1, with 12 bases in between. The CDR3: CASSVATVSYNEQFF. The CDR3 DNA follows: TGTGCCAGCAGTGTGGCGACAGTTTCCTACAATGAGCAGTTCTTC.

The CDR3 here is CASSIRQGNQPQHF. The CDR3 region has the DNA TGTGCCAGTAGTATAAGACAGGGCAATCAGCCCCAGCATTTT. The rearrangement uses TRBV19 and TRBJ1-5; tentative D call: TRBD1 (6 bases). CDR1 and CDR2 from the germline V gene are LNHDA and SQIVND (reference sequence). The CDR3 extends over 14 amino acids. Trimming shortened V by 2 bases and J by 2 bases, and 7 bases separated the two germline ends.

This sequence joins TRBV4-1 and TRBJ1-2; D is uncertain. The V and J ends lost 1 base and 0 bases respectively, with 6 bases between them. There are 14 residues in the CDR3. Germline CDR1 is MGHRA and CDR2 is YSYEKL. The CDR3 sequence: CASSQGSANYGYTF. The CDR3 DNA follows: TGCGCCAGCAGCCAAGGTTCGGCTAACTATGGCTACACCTTC.

Here the CDR3 reads CASSQDGAADEQYF. The CDR3 DNA reads TGTGCCAGCAGCCAAGATGGGGCAGCGGACGAGCAGTACTTC. This chain connects TRBV4-2 to TRBJ2-7, with D possibly being TRBD1 or TRBD2 (5 bases each). V shed 0 bases and J shed 5 bases, with 11 bases lying between them. The germline V gene encodes CDR1 LGHNA and CDR2 YNFKEQ. The CDR3 totals 14 residues.

The chain combines TRBV27 with TRBJ1-1; a weak D match, TRBD1 (5 bases). Trimming stripped 2 bases from V and 0 bases from J, with 10 bases between. Germline CDR1 MNHEY, CDR2 SMNVEV (reference sequence). The CDR3 has 15 amino acids. CDR3 nucleotides: TGTGCCAGCAGTTTAACTGGGGGGATGAACACTGAAGCTTTCTTT. Protein sequence: CASSLTGGMNTEAFF.

A few counts support this clonotype. The CDR3 coding sequence is TGTGCCACCCGATTCGCGGGGGGCCCTTACACCGGGGAGCTGTTTTTT. Translating it yields CATRFAGGPYTGELFF. The genes are TRBV27 and TRBJ2-2, with 8 bases aligning to TRBD2. This CDR3 is 16 amino acids long. CDR1 and CDR2 from the germline V gene are MNHEY and SMNVEV (reference sequence). The V segment lost 10 bases and the J segment 3 bases; nucleotides outside the gene matches: 13.

This clonotype has only one observation. The chain carries TRBV27 and TRBJ2-1; 9 bases are shared with TRBD1. V lost 5 bases to trimming and J lost 7 bases; unmatched junction nucleotides: 9. The CDR3 totals 15 residues. Looked up from germline, CDR1 is MNHEY and CDR2 is SMNVEV (reference sequence). The CDR3 nucleotides are TGTGCCAGCAGTCCCTTGGGACAGGGTGAGAATGAGCAGTTCTTC. It translates to CASSPLGQGENEQFF.

This clonotype turned up a few times. The CDR3 DNA follows: TGCGCCAGCAGCTTGGAAGGCAGCACACAAGAGACCCAGTACTTC. Its protein product is CASSLEGSTQETQYF. The V call is TRBV5-1, the J call TRBJ2-5; no firm D call. The CDR3 covers 15 residues. Trimming cost V 0 bases and J 2 bases, with 11 bases left between them. Germline CDR1 reads SGHRS; CDR2 reads YFSETQ.

This clonotype has ten or more counts. The rearrangement links TRBV6-5 to TRBJ1-1; D may be TRBD1 (6 bases). CDR3 length: 14 residues. Germline V gene sequence: CDR1 MNHEY, CDR2 SVGAGI. V lost 3 bases and J lost 1, with 9 bases in between. CDR3 in DNA: TGTGCCAGCAGTTATCGGACAGCGAACACTGAAGCTTTCTTT. This translates into CASSYRTANTEAFF.

The chain links TRBV12-3 or TRBV12-4 to TRBJ2-5; 10 bases are a match to TRBD2. There are 18 residues in the CDR3. Trimming cost V 8 bases and J 5 bases; bases outside gene matches: 20. The CDR3 bases are TGTGCCAGCTTCGGACTAGCGGCCCCTCCCGACTTCGGGGAGACCCAGTACTTC. Its translation is CASFGLAAPPDFGETQYF.

This clonotype was recorded once. The CDR3 sequence is CASSFGLRTIQETQYF. For the CDR3, the DNA is TGTGCCAGCAGCTTTGGCCTCAGGACGATTCAAGAGACCCAGTACTTC. The chain carries TRBV7-4 and TRBJ2-5; D is uncertain. This CDR3 region has 16 residues. V shed 3 bases and J shed 2 bases, with 16 bases lying between them. The germline CDR1 and CDR2 sequences are SGHVT and SQSDAQ.

The chain joins TRBV7-9 to TRBJ1-2; a weak D match, TRBD1 (5 bases). Looked up from germline, CDR1 is SEHNR and CDR2 is FQNEAQ (reference sequence). V dropped 2 bases and J dropped 13 bases, with 8 bases sitting between them. The CDR3 is made up of 10 amino acids. CDR3 nucleotides: TGTGCCAGCAGCTTACAGGGAATCACCTTC. This gives the protein CASSLQGITF.

The gene calls are TRBV6-1 and TRBJ1-3; D unclear. The V end lost 0 bases, the J end lost 8 bases, and 20 bases lay between the germline ends. The CDR3 covers 17 residues. CDR1 MNHNS and CDR2 SASEGT come from the germline V gene. In DNA form, the CDR3 reads TGTGCCAGCAGTGAAGCACGAGAGGACCTCTCTGCGGACACCATATATTTT. Translating gives CASSEAREDLSADTIYF.

As for this clonotype: An end of the junction does not agree with germline; a read error may underlie this. The V call is TRBV7-7, the J call TRBJ2-2, with D perhaps matching TRBD1 or TRBD2 (6 bases each). CDR1 and CDR2 (germline): SSHAT, FNYEAQ (reference sequence). CDR3 size: 16 residues. DNA of the CDR3: TGTGCTAGCAGCCCACTGAGGGGGGAGAACACCGGGGAGCTGTTTTTT. The encoded protein is CASSPLRGENTGELFF. Together with reference TRBV7-7 and TRBJ2-2, the CDR3 gives the full variable domain: GAGVSQSPRYKVTKRGQDVTLRCDPISSHATLYWYQQALGQGPEFLTYFNYEAQPDKSGLPSDRFSAERPEGSISTLTIQRTEQRDSAMYRCASSPLRGENTGELFFGEGSRLTVL.

This clonotype was recorded a few times. The V call is TRBV7-9, the J call TRBJ2-4, with D hard to call. The CDR3 consists of 16 residues. CDR1 SEHNR and CDR2 FQNEAQ come from the germline V gene (reference sequence). Trimming cost V 5 bases and J 0 bases, with 14 bases left between them. CDR3: CASSPTVGKAKNIQYF. CDR3 coding DNA: TGTGCCAGCAGCCCAACGGTGGGCAAAGCCAAAAACATTCAGTACTTC. Using reference TRBV7-9 and TRBJ2-4 for the parts outside the CDR3, the full variable domain is DTGVSQNPRHKITKRGQNVTFRCDPISEHNRLYWYRQTLGQGPEFLTYFQNEAQLEKSRLLSDRFSAERPKGSFSTLEIQRTEQGDSAMYLCASSPTVGKAKNIQYFGAGTRLSVL.

This clonotype has only a few counts. The chain recombines TRBV19 with TRBJ2-2; tentatively, D is TRBD1 (5 bases). The CDR3 sequence is 14 residues long. The V gene lost 7 bases and the J gene lost 0 bases, with 9 bases spanning the gap. Per the germline V gene, CDR1 is LNHDA and CDR2 is SQIVND (reference sequence). The CDR3 bases are TGTGCCAGTACCCAGGGTCCGAACACCGGGGAGCTGTTTTTT. Translating gives CASTQGPNTGELFF.

The CDR3 DNA sequence: TGTGCCAGCAGTTACTCGTTATTAATCGAGATAGGGGCTGGGGCCAACGTCCTGACTTTC. Translating gives CASSYSLLIEIGAGANVLTF. This chain links TRBV6-5 with TRBJ2-6; D may be TRBD1 (5 bases). Germline V CDR1 and CDR2: MNHEY, SVGAGI. V lost 0 bases, J lost 2 bases, and 20 bases lay in between. The CDR3 consists of 20 residues.

In this sample, this clonotype turned up many times. DNA for the CDR3: TGCGCCAGCAGTCAATCTTGGCTTGTGGGGGCGGTCAATCAGCCCCAGCATTTT. It yields the protein CASSQSWLVGAVNQPQHF. The gene calls are TRBV23-1 and TRBJ1-5; TRBD1 might be the D (6 bases). TRBV23-1 is designated an ORF whose function remains uncertain. The CDR3 runs to 18 residues. V dropped 0 bases and J dropped 3 bases, with 18 bases sitting between them.

V gene TRBV10-3 combines with J gene TRBJ1-1, with D possibly matching TRBD1 (6 bases). V was trimmed by 4 bases and J by 0 bases, leaving 9 bases between them. CDR1 is ENHRY and CDR2 is SYGVKD in the germline V gene. The CDR3 has 14 amino acids. The CDR3 DNA reads TGTGCCATCAGTGTGGGGGCTCTGAACACTGAAGCTTTCTTT. It encodes CAISVGALNTEAFF.

This sequence joins TRBV28 and TRBJ1-2, with D perhaps TRBD1 (6 bases). V was clipped by 5 bases and J by 4 bases, with 17 bases between them. Germline CDR1 MDHEN, CDR2 SYDVKM. The CDR3 is made up of 15 amino acids. CDR3 sequence: CASSPSVDRLYGYTF. The CDR3 coding sequence is TGTGCCAGCAGTCCCTCCGTTGACAGGCTCTATGGCTACACCTTC.